This T cell receptor beta chain was profiled in a study of blood T cell repertoires in COVID-19. This CDR3 comprises 14 residues. V gave up 1 base and J gave up 5 bases, with 11 bases separating them. Germline assignment: CDR1 SEHNR and CDR2 FQNEAQ (reference sequence). This table comes from immunoSEQ multiplex PCR, and its TCRdb copy is limited to in-frame clones, with some not included. The sample has about 150,000 clones, 75% to 90% seen once. The clonotype originates from a woman in her forties with acute or convalescent COVID-19. This chain joins TRBV7-9 and TRBJ2-5; D is possibly TRBD1 (5 bases). The sample consisted of peripheral blood. DNA of the CDR3: TGTGCCAGCAGCTTAGGGCAGGGTTGGGAGACCCAGTACTTC. Translating gives CASSLGQGWETQYF.